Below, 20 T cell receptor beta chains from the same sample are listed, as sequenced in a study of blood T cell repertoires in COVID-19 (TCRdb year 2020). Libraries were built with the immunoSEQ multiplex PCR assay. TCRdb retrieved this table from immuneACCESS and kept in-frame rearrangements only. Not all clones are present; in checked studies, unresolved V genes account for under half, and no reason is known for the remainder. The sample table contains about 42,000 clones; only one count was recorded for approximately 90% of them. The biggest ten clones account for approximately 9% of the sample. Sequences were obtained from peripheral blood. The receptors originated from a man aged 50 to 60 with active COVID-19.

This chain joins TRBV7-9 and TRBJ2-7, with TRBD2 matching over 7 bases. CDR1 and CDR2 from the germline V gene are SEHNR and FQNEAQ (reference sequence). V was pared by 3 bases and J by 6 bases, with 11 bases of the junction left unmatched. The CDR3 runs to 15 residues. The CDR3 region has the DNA TGTGCCAGCAGCTTGGGCGGCGGGAGATTCGCCGAGCAGTACTTC. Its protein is CASSLGGGRFAEQYF.

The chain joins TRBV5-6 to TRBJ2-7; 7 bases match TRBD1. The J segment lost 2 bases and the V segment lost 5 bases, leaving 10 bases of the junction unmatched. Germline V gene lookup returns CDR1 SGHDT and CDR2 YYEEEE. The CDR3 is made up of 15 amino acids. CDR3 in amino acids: CASSFPRDRPYEQYF. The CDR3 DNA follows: TGTGCCAGCAGTTTCCCACGGGACAGACCCTACGAGCAGTACTTC.

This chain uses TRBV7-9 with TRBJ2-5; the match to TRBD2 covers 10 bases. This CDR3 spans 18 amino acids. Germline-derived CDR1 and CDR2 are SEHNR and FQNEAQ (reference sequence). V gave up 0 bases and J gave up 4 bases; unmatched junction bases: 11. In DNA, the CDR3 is TGTGCCAGCAGCTTAGCGATATCTCTAGCGGGAGAAAGAGAGACCCAGTACTTC. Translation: CASSLAISLAGERETQYF.

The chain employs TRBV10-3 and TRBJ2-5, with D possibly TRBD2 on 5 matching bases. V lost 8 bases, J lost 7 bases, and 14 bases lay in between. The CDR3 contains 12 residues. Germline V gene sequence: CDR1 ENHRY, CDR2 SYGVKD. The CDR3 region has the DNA TGTGCCATCGGGAGTACTAAAGGGACCCAGTACTTC. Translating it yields CAIGSTKGTQYF.

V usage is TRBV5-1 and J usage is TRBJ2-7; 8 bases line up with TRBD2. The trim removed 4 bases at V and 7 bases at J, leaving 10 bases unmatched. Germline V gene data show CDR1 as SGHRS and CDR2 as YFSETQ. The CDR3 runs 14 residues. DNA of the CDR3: TGCGCCAGCAGCCGGGAAGCGGGAGTGGAGGAGCAGTACTTC. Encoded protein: CASSREAGVEEQYF.

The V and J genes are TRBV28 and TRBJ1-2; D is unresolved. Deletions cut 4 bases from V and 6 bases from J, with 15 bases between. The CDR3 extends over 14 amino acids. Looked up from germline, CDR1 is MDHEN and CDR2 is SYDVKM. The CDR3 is CASSSPSGRDGYTF. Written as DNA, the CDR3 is TGTGCCAGCAGTTCCCCGTCGGGTCGGGATGGCTACACCTTC.

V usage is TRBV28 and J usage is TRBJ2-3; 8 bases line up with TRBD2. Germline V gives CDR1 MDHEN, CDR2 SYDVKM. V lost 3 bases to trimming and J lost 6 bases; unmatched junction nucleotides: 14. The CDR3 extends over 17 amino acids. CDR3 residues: CASSLLELAESHDTQYF. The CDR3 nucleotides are TGTGCCAGCAGTTTGTTGGAACTAGCGGAATCCCACGATACGCAGTATTTT.

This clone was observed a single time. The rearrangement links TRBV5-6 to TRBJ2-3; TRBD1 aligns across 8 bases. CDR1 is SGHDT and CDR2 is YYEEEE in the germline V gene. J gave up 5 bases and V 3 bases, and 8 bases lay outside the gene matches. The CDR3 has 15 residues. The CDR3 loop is CASSYGQGRGDTQYF. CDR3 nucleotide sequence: TGTGCCAGCAGCTACGGACAGGGAAGGGGAGATACGCAGTATTTT.

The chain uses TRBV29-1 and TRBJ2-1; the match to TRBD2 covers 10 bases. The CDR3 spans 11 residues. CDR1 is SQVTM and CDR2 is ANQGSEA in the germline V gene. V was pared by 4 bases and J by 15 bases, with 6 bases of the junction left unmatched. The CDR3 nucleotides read TGCAGCGTTGGGATCGAGCGGGAGGGGTTCTTC. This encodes CSVGIEREGFF.

The CDR3 sequence is CASSLFGRRGAGGEQYF. For the CDR3, the DNA is TGTGCCAGCAGTTTATTTGGGCGGAGAGGAGCGGGGGGAGAGCAGTACTTC. The rearrangement joins TRBV28 to TRBJ2-7; 9 nucleotides align to TRBD2. Per the germline V gene, CDR1 is MDHEN and CDR2 is SYDVKM. V lost 1 base, J lost 7 bases, and 14 bases stayed unmatched. The CDR3 covers 17 residues.

This CDR3 reads CASSGGDGLIGKLFF. The CDR3 DNA reads as TGTGCCAGCAGCGGGGGGGACGGTCTAATAGGGAAACTGTTTTTT. The chain links TRBV11-2 to TRBJ1-4, with TRBD1 as a possible D gene (5 bases). The V gene lost 5 bases and the J gene lost 11 bases, with 21 bases spanning the gap. The CDR3 consists of 15 residues. Germline V gene lookup returns CDR1 SGHAT and CDR2 FQNNGV.

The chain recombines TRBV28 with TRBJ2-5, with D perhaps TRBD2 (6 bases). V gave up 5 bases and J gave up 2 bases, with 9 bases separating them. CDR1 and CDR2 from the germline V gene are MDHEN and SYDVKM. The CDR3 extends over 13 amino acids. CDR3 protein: CASSVSGQETQYF. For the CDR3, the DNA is TGTGCCAGCAGTGTTAGCGGACAAGAGACCCAGTACTTC.

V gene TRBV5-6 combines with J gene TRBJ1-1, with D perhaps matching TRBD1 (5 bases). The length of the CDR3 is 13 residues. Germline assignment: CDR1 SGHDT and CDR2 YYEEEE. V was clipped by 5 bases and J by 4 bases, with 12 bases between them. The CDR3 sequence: CASSGALGTEAFF. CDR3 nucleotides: TGTGCCAGCAGTGGGGCGCTGGGCACTGAAGCTTTCTTT.

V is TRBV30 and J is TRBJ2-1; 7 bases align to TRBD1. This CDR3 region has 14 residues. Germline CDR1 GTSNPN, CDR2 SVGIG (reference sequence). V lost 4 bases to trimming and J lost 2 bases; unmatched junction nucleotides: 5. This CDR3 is CAWNRDRTYNEQFF. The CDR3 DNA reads TGTGCCTGGAACCGGGACAGAACCTACAATGAGCAGTTCTTC. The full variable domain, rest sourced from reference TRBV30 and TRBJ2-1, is SQTIHQWPATLVQPVGSPLSLECTVEGTSNPNLYWYRQAAGRGLQLLFYSVGIGQISSEVPQNLSASRPQDRQFILSSKKLLLSDSGFYLCAWNRDRTYNEQFFGPGTRLTVL.

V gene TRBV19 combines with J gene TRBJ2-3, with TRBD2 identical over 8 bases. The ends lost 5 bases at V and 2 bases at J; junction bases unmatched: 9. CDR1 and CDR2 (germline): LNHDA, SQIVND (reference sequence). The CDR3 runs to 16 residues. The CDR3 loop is CASSSQPAGDTDTQYF. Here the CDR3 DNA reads TGTGCCAGTAGTTCCCAGCCAGCGGGAGACACAGATACGCAGTATTTT.

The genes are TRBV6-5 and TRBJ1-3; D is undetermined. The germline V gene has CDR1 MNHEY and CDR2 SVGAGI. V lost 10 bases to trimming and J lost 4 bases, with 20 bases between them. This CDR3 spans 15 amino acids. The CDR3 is CATKEGSVGGNTIYF. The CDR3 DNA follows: TGTGCCACCAAGGAGGGCTCGGTTGGAGGAAACACCATATATTTT.

The CDR3 sequence is CASSLGRTGLNEKLFF. CDR3 nucleotide sequence: TGTGCCAGCAGCTTGGGGCGGACAGGGTTAAATGAAAAACTGTTTTTT. This sequence joins TRBV7-9 and TRBJ1-4, with 8 nucleotides matching TRBD1. The ends lost 3 bases at V and 5 bases at J; junction bases unmatched: 8. The CDR3 runs 16 residues. CDR1 and CDR2 from the germline V gene are SEHNR and FQNEAQ (reference sequence).

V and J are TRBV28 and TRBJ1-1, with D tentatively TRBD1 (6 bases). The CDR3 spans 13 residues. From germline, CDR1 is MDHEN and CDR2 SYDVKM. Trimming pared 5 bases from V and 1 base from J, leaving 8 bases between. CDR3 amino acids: CASSPGQNTEAFF. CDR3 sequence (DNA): TGTGCCAGCAGTCCGGGACAGAACACTGAAGCTTTCTTT.

CDR3 amino acids: CASSPQGGNSQPQHF. CDR3 bases: TGTGCCAGCTCACCCCAGGGAGGTAACTCTCAGCCCCAGCATTTT. The gene calls are TRBV18 and TRBJ1-5; a weak D match, TRBD1 (5 bases). V lost 3 bases to trimming and J lost 6 bases, with 15 bases between them. There are 15 residues in the CDR3. CDR1 is KGHSH and CDR2 is LQKENI in the germline V gene.

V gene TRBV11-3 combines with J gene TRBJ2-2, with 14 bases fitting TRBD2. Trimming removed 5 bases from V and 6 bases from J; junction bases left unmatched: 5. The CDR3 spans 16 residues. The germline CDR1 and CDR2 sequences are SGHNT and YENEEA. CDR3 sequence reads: CASSQTSGRGAGELFF. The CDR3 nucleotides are TGTGCCAGCAGCCAGACTAGCGGGAGGGGTGCCGGGGAGCTGTTTTTT.